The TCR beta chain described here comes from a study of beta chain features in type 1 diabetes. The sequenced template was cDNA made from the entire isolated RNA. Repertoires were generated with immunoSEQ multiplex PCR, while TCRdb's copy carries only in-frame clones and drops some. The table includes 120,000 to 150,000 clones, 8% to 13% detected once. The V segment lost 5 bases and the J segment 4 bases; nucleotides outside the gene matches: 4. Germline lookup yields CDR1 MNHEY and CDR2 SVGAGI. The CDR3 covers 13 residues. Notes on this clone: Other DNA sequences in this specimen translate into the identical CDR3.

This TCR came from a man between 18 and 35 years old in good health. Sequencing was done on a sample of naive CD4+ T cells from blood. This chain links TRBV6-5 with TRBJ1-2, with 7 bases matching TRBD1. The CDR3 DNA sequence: TGTGCCAGCAGTCTGGGACAGTTCTATGGCTACACCTTC. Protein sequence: CASSLGQFYGYTF.